One sample yielded the 20 T cell receptor beta chains listed below, sequenced in a study of T cells in Graves' hyperthyroidism and ophthalmopathy. RNA transcripts yielded amplified TCR beta CDR3 regions. First-round RT-PCR targeting the TCR CDR3 was performed with the HTBI primer set. TCRdb analysed the multiplex PCR reads with MiXCR anew, one entry per CDR3 protein. The profile shows 650,000 to 700,000 distinct CDR3 sequences, roughly a sixth of them singletons. Sequencing was performed on blood. These receptors all come from a man aged 45-65 years with Graves' hyperthyroidism.

The CDR3 DNA follows: TGCAGTGCTCCTAGCGGGCGCTCCTACGAGCAGTACTTC. It yields the protein CSAPSGRSYEQYF. The chain joins TRBV20-1 to TRBJ2-7; 8 positions agree with TRBD2. The trim removed 5 bases at V and 0 bases at J, leaving 3 bases unmatched. CDR3 length: 13 amino acids. Germline CDR1 and CDR2: DFQATT and SNEGSKA (reference sequence).

This clonotype was counted many times. The chain is built from TRBV7-2 and TRBJ2-1; maybe TRBD2 (7 bases). The germline CDR1 and CDR2 sequences are SGHTA and FQGNSA. Trimming took 4 bases from V and 4 from J, leaving 17 bases between them. This CDR3 has 16 amino acids. As DNA, the CDR3 is TGTGCCAGCAGCTACCTAGGGGGGGTTGGTTACAATGAGCAGTTCTTC. Residues: CASSYLGGVGYNEQFF. Full variable domain (remainder filled in from reference TRBV7-2 and TRBJ2-1): GAGVSQSPSNKVTEKGKDVELRCDPISGHTALYWYRQSLGQGLEFLIYFQGNSAPDKSGLPSDRFSAERTGGSVSTLTIQRTQQEDSAVYLCASSYLGGVGYNEQFFGPGTRLTVL.

Concerning this clonotype: Its ends do not fully match the called genes, so a read error is possible. This sequence joins TRBV3-1 and TRBJ2-3; 15 bases fit TRBD2. This CDR3 contains 16 residues. Germline CDR1 LGHDT, CDR2 YNNKEL (reference sequence). In DNA form, the CDR3 reads TGTGCCAGCAGCGCGGGACTAGCGGGGGGCACAGATGCGCAGTATTTT. Amino acids: CASSAGLAGGTDAQYF.

The chain employs TRBV4-1 and TRBJ1-3; D gene unclear. The CDR3 extends over 17 amino acids. The germline V gene encodes CDR1 MGHRA and CDR2 YSYEKL. Deletions cut 1 base from V and 0 bases from J, with 13 bases between. CDR3 region: CASSQVNRRGSGNTIYF. In nucleotides, the CDR3 is TGCGCCAGCAGCCAAGTCAACAGAAGAGGCTCTGGAAACACCATATATTTT.

This sequence joins TRBV5-5 and TRBJ1-1; tentative D call: TRBD1 (6 bases). V was trimmed by 1 base and J by 5 bases, leaving 15 bases between them. Germline CDR1 reads SGHKS; CDR2 reads YYEKEE (reference sequence). The CDR3 length is 15 residues. The CDR3 nucleotides are TGTGCCAGCAGCTTGTACCCGGGGGCGCAGACTGAAGCTTTCTTT. Residues: CASSLYPGAQTEAFF.

The J gene is TRBJ1-1, the V gene TRBV5-1; 9 nucleotides agree with TRBD1. The CDR3 consists of 16 residues. Losses at the gene ends were 3 bases for V and 8 bases for J; bases not matched to a gene: 14. Looked up from germline, CDR1 is SGHRS and CDR2 is YFSETQ. The CDR3 loop reads CASSWDSGTGFREAFF. The CDR3 DNA follows: TGCGCCAGCAGCTGGGACTCCGGGACAGGGTTCCGAGAAGCTTTCTTT.

The chain joins TRBV28 to TRBJ1-2; 12 nucleotides line up with TRBD1. This CDR3 has 16 amino acids. CDR1 is MDHEN and CDR2 is SYDVKM in the germline V gene. The V gene end was trimmed by 6 bases and the J gene end by 4 bases; junction bases not matched to a gene: 9. As DNA, the CDR3 is TGTGCCAGCAGCCGGTGGGGGACAGGGGGCGGCTATGGCTACACCTTC. It translates to CASSRWGTGGGYGYTF.

As for this clonotype: Just one base apart from a much larger clone, this may be a read error. This chain links TRBV13 with TRBJ1-6; perhaps TRBD1 as D (6 bases). Germline V lookup: CDR1 PRHDT, CDR2 FYEKMQ (reference sequence). The CDR3 spans 14 residues. With 5 bases removed from V and 7 bases from J, the gap between germline ends came to 12 bases. CDR3 region: CASSRRTVNSPLHF. The CDR3 coding sequence is TGTGCCAGCAGCCGCAGGACAGTAAATTCACCCCTCCACTTT. The full variable domain, with the rest looked up from reference TRBV13 and TRBJ1-6, is AAGVIQSPRHLIKEKRETATLKCYPIPRHDTVYWYQQGPGQDPQFLISFYEKMQSDKGSIPDRFSAQQFSDYHSELNMSSLELGDSALYFCASSRRTVNSPLHFGNGTRLTVT.

This clonotype was seen at least ten times. This chain joins TRBV11-2 and TRBJ1-3; a possible D gene is TRBD1 (5 bases). Germline V gives CDR1 SGHAT, CDR2 FQNNGV. The CDR3 extends over 15 amino acids. The V end was cut by 5 bases, the J end by 0 bases, with 11 bases between. Written as DNA, the CDR3 is TGTGCCAGCAGCGTTTACACAGGCTCTGGAAACACCATATATTTT. Encoded protein: CASSVYTGSGNTIYF.

This clonotype was picked up many times. This sequence joins TRBV2 and TRBJ2-5; 8 positions match TRBD1. J gave up 5 bases and V 4 bases, and 6 bases lay outside the gene matches. The V gene's germline CDR1 is SNHLY and CDR2 FYNNEI. The CDR3 is made up of 14 amino acids. The CDR3 spells CASSADRVGETQYF. The DNA of the CDR3 is TGTGCCAGCAGTGCGGACAGGGTGGGGGAGACCCAGTACTTC.

This clonotype was seen repeatedly, ten times or more. The V gene is TRBV2, the J gene TRBJ2-5; D may be TRBD1 (6 bases). Germline V lookup: CDR1 SNHLY, CDR2 FYNNEI. The V end was cut by 0 bases, the J end by 4 bases, with 12 bases between. The length of the CDR3 is 15 residues. The CDR3 DNA reads TGTGCCAGCAGTGAAGCGTCCAGGGGTAGAGAGACCCAGTACTTC. Protein sequence: CASSEASRGRETQYF.

The J gene is TRBJ1-5, the V gene TRBV6-2 or TRBV6-3, with 8 bases lining up with TRBD1. The CDR3 loop spans 15 amino acids. The ends lost 5 bases at V and 4 bases at J; junction bases unmatched: 7. Germline V gives CDR1 MNHEY, CDR2 SVGEGT. As DNA, the CDR3 is TGTGCCAGCAGTGACCGGACAGGGCCAAATCAGCCCCAGCATTTT. Amino acid sequence: CASSDRTGPNQPQHF.

The chain couples TRBV29-1 to TRBJ1-1, with 9 bases aligning to TRBD1. V shed 3 bases and J 3 bases; nucleotides not matched to a gene: 2. The CDR3 loop spans 13 amino acids. Per the germline V gene, CDR1 is SQVTM and CDR2 is ANQGSEA. The CDR3 is CSVDRDRDTEAFF. CDR3 nucleotide sequence: TGCAGCGTTGACCGGGACAGGGACACTGAAGCTTTCTTT.

There are a few counts of this clonotype. The V call is TRBV3-1, the J call TRBJ2-7; unclear D gene. Germline V CDR1 and CDR2: LGHDT, YNNKEL (reference sequence). V lost 1 base to trimming and J lost 2 bases, with 3 bases between them. This CDR3 spans 12 amino acids. The DNA for the CDR3 is TGTGCCAGCAGCCAAGTGCCCTACGAGCAGTACTTC. Amino acids: CASSQVPYEQYF.

The CDR3 sequence: CASSLGQGSHYGYTF. The CDR3 DNA sequence: TGCGCCAGCAGCTTGGGACAGGGAAGTCACTATGGCTACACCTTC. The chain joins TRBV5-1 to TRBJ1-2, with 7 bases matching TRBD1. The germline CDR1 and CDR2 sequences are SGHRS and YFSETQ. This CDR3 is 15 amino acids long. Trimming at V came to 0 bases and at J to 3 bases, leaving 5 bases not matched to a gene.

This clonotype came up many times. The chain recombines TRBV7-2 with TRBJ1-1, with D tentatively TRBD1 (5 bases). Germline CDR1 reads SGHTA; CDR2 reads FQGNSA. The CDR3 consists of 15 residues. V lost 7 bases and J 0 bases, leaving 15 bases between the germline ends. In DNA, the CDR3 is TGTGCCAGCACAGGGACCGCTCTCATGAACACTGAAGCTTTCTTT. This sequence encodes CASTGTALMNTEAFF.

Ten or more counts support this clonotype. The rearrangement joins TRBV2 to TRBJ1-6; TRBD1 might be the D (6 bases). From germline, CDR1 is SNHLY and CDR2 FYNNEI. V was shortened by 1 base and J by 9 bases, with 13 bases between the two germline ends. The CDR3 has 15 amino acids. CDR3 nucleotides: TGTGCCAGCAGTGAAGGTCAGGGGCGAGGTTCACCCCTCCACTTT. It codes for CASSEGQGRGSPLHF.

This clonotype has just a few counts. The genes are TRBV5-4 and TRBJ2-5; no reliable D call. This CDR3 spans 14 amino acids. Between the trimmed V and J ends, which lost 4 bases and 2 bases, there was a span of 12 bases. The germline CDR1 and CDR2 sequences are SGHNT and YYREEE (reference sequence). CDR3 nucleotides: TGTGCCAGCAGCCTAATAGCCCTGCAAGAGACCCAGTACTTC. It codes for CASSLIALQETQYF.

This clonotype was counted ten times or more. This chain's CDR3 is CASSWVRVSGTEAFF. CDR3 in DNA: TGTGCCAGCAGCTGGGTCAGGGTAAGTGGCACTGAAGCTTTCTTT. V is TRBV28 and J is TRBJ1-1; tentatively, D is TRBD1 (5 bases). The CDR3 totals 15 residues. The germline V and J ends were trimmed by 6 bases and 4 bases, with 18 bases remaining between them. CDR1 is MDHEN, CDR2 SYDVKM, per germline.

This clonotype was seen many times. The chain joins TRBV24-1 to TRBJ1-2; D unresolved. The CDR3 is made up of 15 amino acids. V was cut by 3 bases and J by 4 bases, with 14 bases left in between. From germline, CDR1 is KGHDR and CDR2 SFDVKD. CDR3 coding DNA: TGTGCCACCAGTGATAACGAGGAGAATGGCTATGGCTACACCTTC. Protein sequence: CATSDNEENGYGYTF.